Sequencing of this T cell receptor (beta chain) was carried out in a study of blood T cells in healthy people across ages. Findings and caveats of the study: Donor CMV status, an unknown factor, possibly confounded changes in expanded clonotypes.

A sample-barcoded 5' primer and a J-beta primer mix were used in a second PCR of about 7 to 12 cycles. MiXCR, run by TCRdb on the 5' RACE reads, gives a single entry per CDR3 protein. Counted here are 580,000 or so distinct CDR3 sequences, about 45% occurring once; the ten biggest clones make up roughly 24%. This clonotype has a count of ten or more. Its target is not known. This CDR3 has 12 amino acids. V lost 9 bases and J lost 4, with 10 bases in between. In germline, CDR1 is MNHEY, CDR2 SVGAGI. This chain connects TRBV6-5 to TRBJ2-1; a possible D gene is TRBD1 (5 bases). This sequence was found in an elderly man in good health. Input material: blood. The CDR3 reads CASRGYYNEQFF. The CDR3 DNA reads TGTGCCAGTAGGGGTTATTACAATGAGCAGTTCTTC.